The 11 T cell receptor beta chains below come from one sample, sequenced in a study of blood T cell repertoires in COVID-19. Clones were read by immunoSEQ multiplex PCR, and TCRdb kept only the in-frame ones, dropping some. Here the sample spans about 220,000 clones, approximately 84% being singletons. The specimen sequenced was peripheral blood. The receptors originated from a woman in her sixties with acute or convalescent COVID-19.

The chain couples TRBV5-1 to TRBJ1-2, with a weak D call TRBD1 (6 bases). There are 14 residues in the CDR3. The germline CDR1 and CDR2 sequences are SGHRS and YFSETQ. V was shortened by 3 bases and J by 8 bases, with 17 bases between the two germline ends. The CDR3 bases are TGCGCCAGCAGCTCAGGGACAACAAACGTGGGCTACACCTTC. Translating it yields CASSSGTTNVGYTF.

The V and J genes are TRBV29-1 and TRBJ2-7, with 10 nucleotides matching TRBD1. This CDR3 has 12 residues. Trimming took 7 bases from V and 3 from J; bases not matched to a gene: 3. Germline CDR1 is SQVTM and CDR2 is ANQGSEA. The CDR3: CSAGTGVYEQYF. As DNA, the CDR3 is TGCAGCGCCGGGACAGGGGTCTACGAGCAGTACTTC.

The chain recombines TRBV6-5 with TRBJ1-1, with TRBD1 as a possible D gene (6 bases). Germline values: CDR1 MNHEY, CDR2 SVGAGI. Trimming shortened V by 6 bases and J by 13 bases, and 12 bases separated the two germline ends. This CDR3 has 10 residues. This chain's CDR3 is CASSQGRSFF. The CDR3 coding sequence is TGTGCCAGCAGCCAGGGGAGAAGTTTCTTT.

This clone appeared a few times. J is TRBJ1-2 and V is TRBV3-1 (or the pseudogene TRBV3-2), with D unresolved. The CDR3 totals 16 residues. V dropped 3 bases and J dropped 0 bases, with 14 bases sitting between them. Germline CDR1 and CDR2: LGHDT and YNNKEL (reference sequence). The CDR3 reads CASSHGHKLANYGYTF. In DNA, the CDR3 is TGTGCCAGCAGCCATGGGCATAAGTTAGCTAACTATGGCTACACCTTC.

For this clone: Other nucleotide sequences in the sample specify the same CDR3. The chain uses TRBV7-9 and TRBJ1-2; the match to TRBD1 covers 7 bases. V trimming: 1 base; J trimming: 8 bases; junction bases outside the gene matches: 4. The V gene's germline CDR1 is SEHNR and CDR2 FQNEAQ (reference sequence). The CDR3 extends over 13 amino acids. Here the CDR3 DNA reads TGTGCCAGCAGCTTAGGACAGGGAGACGGCTACACCTTC. Encoded protein: CASSLGQGDGYTF.

V gene TRBV6-6 combines with J gene TRBJ1-5; D not resolved. The CDR3 loop spans 13 amino acids. The V end was cut by 6 bases, the J end by 7 bases, with 13 bases between. CDR1 is MNHNY, CDR2 SVGAGI, per germline (reference sequence). CDR3: CASSKEGRQPQHF. The CDR3 nucleotides are TGTGCCAGCAGCAAGGAAGGGAGGCAGCCCCAGCATTTT.

This chain uses TRBV4-3 with TRBJ1-2; 7 bases line up with TRBD1. The V gene end was trimmed by 4 bases and the J gene end by 2 bases; junction bases not matched to a gene: 16. This CDR3 comprises 18 residues. CDR1 and CDR2 from the germline V gene are LGHNA and YSLEER. CDR3 DNA sequence: TGCGCCAGCAGCCGACACGCGGGACAGACCAATAACAACTATGGCTACACCTTC. Residues: CASSRHAGQTNNNYGYTF.

The chain has TRBV6-5 and TRBJ2-5, with 15 bases fitting TRBD2. The length of the CDR3 is 15 residues. Germline CDR1 is MNHEY and CDR2 is SVGAGI. V gave up 4 bases and J gave up 7 bases; unmatched junction bases: 4. The CDR3, as DNA: TGTGCCAGCAGTTGGACTAGCGGGGGGGCTGGGACCCAGTACTTC. Translated, it gives CASSWTSGGAGTQYF.

The chain uses TRBV6-2 or TRBV6-3 and TRBJ2-2; D is unresolved. V lost 5 bases and J lost 5, with 3 bases in between. In germline, CDR1 is MNHEY, CDR2 SVGEGT. The CDR3 extends over 11 amino acids. This chain's CDR3 is CASSQTGELFF. In DNA, the CDR3 is TGTGCCAGCAGTCAGACCGGGGAGCTGTTTTTT.

The chain is built from TRBV7-6 and TRBJ2-1; 16 bases fit TRBD2. V was pared by 4 bases and J by 6 bases, with 6 bases of the junction left unmatched. This CDR3 is 17 amino acids long. The germline CDR1 and CDR2 sequences are SGHVS and FNYEAQ. The CDR3 region is CASSSGLAGGFSNEQFF. As DNA, the CDR3 is TGTGCCAGCAGCTCGGGACTAGCGGGGGGGTTCTCCAATGAGCAGTTCTTC.

The CDR3 coding sequence is TGTGCCTGGCTTCAGGGGGCTCTAGCTTTCTTT. This sequence encodes CAWLQGALAFF. The rearrangement links TRBV30 to TRBJ1-1; TRBD1 matches at 8 bases. The CDR3 spans 11 residues. Germline CDR1 GTSNPN, CDR2 SVGIG (reference sequence). V lost 5 bases to trimming and J lost 10 bases; unmatched junction nucleotides: 6.